This T cell receptor (beta chain) was documented in a study of glioma-infiltrating T cells after dendritic cell vaccination (dated by TCRdb to 2015 to 2016). Concerning the study at large: The cohort comprised approximately 15 glioblastoma patients from Phase I and II dendritic cell vaccination trials, 9 newly diagnosed and 6 with recurrent disease. Patients received autologous tumor lysate-pulsed dendritic cell vaccination between about 2002 and 2013. To make the vaccine, monocyte-derived dendritic cells were cultured for six to eight days with IL-4 and GM-CSF and then pulsed overnight with autologous tumor lysate. Patients received three intradermal dendritic cell vaccine injections at biweekly intervals in the arm below the axilla. Tumor-infiltrating lymphocyte content was quantified and tumor and blood repertoires were compared in dendritic cell-vaccinated glioblastoma patients by deep sequencing of TCR beta CDR3 regions. TCR sequencing metrics, including TIL content and tumor-blood repertoire overlap, were correlated with survival after dendritic cell vaccination. The study at large found these results: The cohort was small and heterogeneous, and full blood and tumor sets were available for few patients, with initial-recurrent tumor pairs available for even fewer patients. Higher estimated pretreatment TIL content predicted longer time to progression and overall survival after dendritic cell vaccination. No direct relationship between TCR clonality and survival was found, suggesting a diverse polyclonal response may matter. The response model built on TCR overlap across three groups was characterized as speculative, with prospective validation still needed.

As encoded in the germline V gene (reference sequence), CDR1 is GTSNPN while CDR2 is SVGIG. V trim: 7 bases; J trim: 5 bases; unmatched bases: 5. From cysteine to phenylalanine, the CDR3 is 11 amino acids long. Here the CDR3 DNA is all that survives: 33 bases in frame from base 1. Points on this clone: No antigen is known for it. No much larger clonotype is one base removed from it; base qualities were not supplied.

Patients were selected on the basis of adequate residual fresh-frozen tumor tissue and more than two years of available survival data. Molecular status otherwise varied across the glioblastoma patients, but none of them carried an isocitrate dehydrogenase mutation. PBMC were collected before vaccination, two weeks after the third vaccination, and at tumor progression if progression occurred. The Qiagen DNeasy Blood extraction Kit was used to extract genomic DNA. TCRB CDR3 regions were amplified from about 1.9 ug genomic DNA, or all available DNA if less, using the immunoSEQ assay. The multiplex PCR relied on 60 forward primers for TCR V beta segments and 13 reverse primers for J beta segments. To estimate the number of reads per starting template, synthetic control templates were added to each sample at limiting dilution. The Illumina HiSeq System generated sequencing reads of 87 bp. Regarding the original processing steps: PCR and sequencing errors were removed by a nearest neighbor algorithm that merged closely related sequences. TCR overlap was measured as the percentage of unique tumor TCR beta sequences that were also present in the peripheral blood of the same patient. The table was pulled from immuneACCESS by TCRdb, which kept in-frame rearrangements only. Such tables lose some clones; where checked, under half of the loss comes from unresolved V genes, and the rest has no known cause. V and J calls plus clone size are reproduced from that table; the DNA served to infer D and trimming. The sample profile shows fewer than 100,000 clones; over 75% of them were found once. The ten largest account for approximately 14% of the sample.

Recombination linked TRBV30 to TRBJ2-7, with 7 central nucleotides matching TRBD1. The clonotype was recovered from a human donor with glioblastoma. The sequencing here drew on blood, taken before dendritic cell vaccination. The DNA sequence is as follows: TGTGCCTTAAGAGACAGGGACGAGCAGTACTTC. Translated, this gives CALRDRDEQYF.